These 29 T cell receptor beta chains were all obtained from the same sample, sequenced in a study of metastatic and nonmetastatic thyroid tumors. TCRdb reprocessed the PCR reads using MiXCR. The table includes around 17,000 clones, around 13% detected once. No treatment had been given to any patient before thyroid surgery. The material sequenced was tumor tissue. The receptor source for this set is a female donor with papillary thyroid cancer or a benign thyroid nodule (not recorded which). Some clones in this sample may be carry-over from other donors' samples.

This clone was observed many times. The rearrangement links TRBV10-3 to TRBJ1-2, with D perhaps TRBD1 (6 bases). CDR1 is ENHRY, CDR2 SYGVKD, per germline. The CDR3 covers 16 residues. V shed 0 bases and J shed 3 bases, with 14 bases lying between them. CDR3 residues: CAISESGGREDYGYTF. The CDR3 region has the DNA TGTGCCATCAGTGAGTCGGGGGGGCGCGAAGACTATGGCTACACCTTC.

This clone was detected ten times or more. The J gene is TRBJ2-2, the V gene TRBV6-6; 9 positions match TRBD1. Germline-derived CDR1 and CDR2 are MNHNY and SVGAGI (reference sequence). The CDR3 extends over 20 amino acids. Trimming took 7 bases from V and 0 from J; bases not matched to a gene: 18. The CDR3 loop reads CASTSSPVGTGKTNTGELFF. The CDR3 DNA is TGTGCCAGCACCTCTTCCCCGGTAGGGACAGGGAAGACGAACACCGGGGAGCTGTTTTTT.

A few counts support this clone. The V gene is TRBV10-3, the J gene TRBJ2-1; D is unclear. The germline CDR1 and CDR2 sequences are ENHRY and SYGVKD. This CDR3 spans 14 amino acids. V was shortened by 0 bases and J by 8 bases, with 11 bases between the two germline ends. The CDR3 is CAISESVSEDEQFF. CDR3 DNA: TGTGCCATCAGTGAGTCGGTTTCCGAGGATGAGCAGTTCTTC.

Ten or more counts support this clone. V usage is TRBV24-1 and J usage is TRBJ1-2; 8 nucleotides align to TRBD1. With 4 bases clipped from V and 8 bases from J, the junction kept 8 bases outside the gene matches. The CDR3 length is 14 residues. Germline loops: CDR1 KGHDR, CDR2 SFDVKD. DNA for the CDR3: TGTGCCACCAGTGACCCGGGACAGGCAAAGGGCTACACCTTC. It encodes CATSDPGQAKGYTF.

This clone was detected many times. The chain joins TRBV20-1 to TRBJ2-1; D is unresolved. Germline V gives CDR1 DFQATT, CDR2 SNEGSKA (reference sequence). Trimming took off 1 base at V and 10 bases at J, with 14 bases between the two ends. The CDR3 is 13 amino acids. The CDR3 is CSARAPVIREQFF. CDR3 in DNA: TGCAGTGCTAGAGCCCCAGTGATAAGGGAGCAGTTCTTC.

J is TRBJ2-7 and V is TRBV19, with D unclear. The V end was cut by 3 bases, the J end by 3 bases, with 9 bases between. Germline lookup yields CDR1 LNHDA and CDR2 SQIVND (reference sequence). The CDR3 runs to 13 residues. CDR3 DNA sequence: TGTGCCAGTAGTATCAGTGTCGGCTACGAGCAGTACTTC. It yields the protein CASSISVGYEQYF.

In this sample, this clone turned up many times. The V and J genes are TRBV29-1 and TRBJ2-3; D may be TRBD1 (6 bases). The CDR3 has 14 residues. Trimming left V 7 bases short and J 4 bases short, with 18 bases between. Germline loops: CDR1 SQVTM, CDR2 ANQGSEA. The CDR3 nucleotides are TGCAGCGCCACCGGGACAACTATAGCAGATACGCAGTATTTT. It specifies CSATGTTIADTQYF.

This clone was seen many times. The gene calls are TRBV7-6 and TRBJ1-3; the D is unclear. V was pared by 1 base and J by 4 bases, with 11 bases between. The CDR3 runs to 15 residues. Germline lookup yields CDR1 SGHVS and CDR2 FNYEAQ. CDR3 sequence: CASSLEPLRGNTIYF. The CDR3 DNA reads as TGTGCCAGCAGCTTAGAGCCCCTAAGGGGAAACACCATATATTTT.

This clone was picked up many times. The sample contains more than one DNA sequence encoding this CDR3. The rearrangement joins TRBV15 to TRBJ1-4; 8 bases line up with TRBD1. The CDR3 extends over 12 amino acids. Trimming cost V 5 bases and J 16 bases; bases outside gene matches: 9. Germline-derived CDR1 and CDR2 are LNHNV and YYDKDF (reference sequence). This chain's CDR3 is CATSGQGPRRFF. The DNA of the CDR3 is TGTGCCACCAGCGGACAGGGACCCAGGAGGTTTTTT.

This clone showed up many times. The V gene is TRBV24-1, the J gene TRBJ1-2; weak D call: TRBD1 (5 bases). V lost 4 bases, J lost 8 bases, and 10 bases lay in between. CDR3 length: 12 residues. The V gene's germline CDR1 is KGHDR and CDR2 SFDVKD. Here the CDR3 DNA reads TGTGCCACCAGTGAGGACATGATCGGCTACACCTTC. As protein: CATSEDMIGYTF.

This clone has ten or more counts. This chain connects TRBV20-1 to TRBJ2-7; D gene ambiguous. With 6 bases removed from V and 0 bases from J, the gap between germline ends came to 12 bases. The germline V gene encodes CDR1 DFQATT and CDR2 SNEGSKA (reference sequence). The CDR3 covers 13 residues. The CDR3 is CSARRYSSYEQYF. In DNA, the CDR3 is TGCAGTGCCAGACGGTACAGCTCCTACGAGCAGTACTTC.

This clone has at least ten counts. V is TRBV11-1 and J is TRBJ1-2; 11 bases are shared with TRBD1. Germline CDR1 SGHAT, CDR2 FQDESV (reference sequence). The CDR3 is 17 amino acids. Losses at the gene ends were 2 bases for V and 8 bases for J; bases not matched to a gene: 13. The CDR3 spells CASSLSGTGGRRVGYTF. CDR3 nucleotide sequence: TGTGCCAGCAGCTTATCCGGGACAGGGGGTCGTCGCGTCGGCTACACCTTC.

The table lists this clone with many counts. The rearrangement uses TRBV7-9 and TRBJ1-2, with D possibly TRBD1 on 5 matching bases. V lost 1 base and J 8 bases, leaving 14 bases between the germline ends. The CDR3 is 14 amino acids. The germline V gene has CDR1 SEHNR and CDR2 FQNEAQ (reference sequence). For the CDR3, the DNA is TGTGCCAGCAGCTTAGGCGAAGGGACTACCGGCTACACCTTC. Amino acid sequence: CASSLGEGTTGYTF.

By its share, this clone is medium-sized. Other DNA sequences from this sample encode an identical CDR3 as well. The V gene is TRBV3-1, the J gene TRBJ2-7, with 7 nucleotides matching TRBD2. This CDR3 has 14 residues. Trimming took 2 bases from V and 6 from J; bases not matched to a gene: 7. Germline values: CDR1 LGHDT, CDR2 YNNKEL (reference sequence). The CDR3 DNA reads TGTGCCAGCAGCCAAAGGAGGGAGGGTGGCGAGCAGTACTTC. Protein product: CASSQRREGGEQYF.

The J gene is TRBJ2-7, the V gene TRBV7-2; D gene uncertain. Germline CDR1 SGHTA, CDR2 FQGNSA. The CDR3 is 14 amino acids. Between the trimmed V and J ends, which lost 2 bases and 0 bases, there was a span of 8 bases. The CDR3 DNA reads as TGTGCCAGCAGCTTATCCAGTACCTCCTACGAGCAGTACTTC. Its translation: CASSLSSTSYEQYF. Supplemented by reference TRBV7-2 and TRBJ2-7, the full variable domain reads GAGVSQSPSNKVTEKGKDVELRCDPISGHTALYWYRQSLGQGLEFLIYFQGNSAPDKSGLPSDRFSAERTGGSVSTLTIQRTQQEDSAVYLCASSLSSTSYEQYFGPGTRLTVT.

The CDR3 bases are TGTGCCTGGAACAGGGGTTCGGTCAATGAGCAGTTCTTC. Protein sequence: CAWNRGSVNEQFF. The chain couples TRBV30 to TRBJ2-1, with TRBD1 matching over 7 bases. The V gene end was trimmed by 4 bases and the J gene end by 6 bases; junction bases not matched to a gene: 6. The CDR3 sequence is 13 residues long. CDR1 GTSNPN and CDR2 SVGIG come from the germline V gene (reference sequence).

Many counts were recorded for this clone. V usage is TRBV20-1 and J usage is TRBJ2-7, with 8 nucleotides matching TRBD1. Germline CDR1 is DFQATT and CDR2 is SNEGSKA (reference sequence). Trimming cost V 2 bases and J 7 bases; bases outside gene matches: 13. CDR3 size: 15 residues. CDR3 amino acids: CSARLLRQGFQEQYF. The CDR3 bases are TGCAGTGCTAGATTACTCCGACAGGGGTTTCAAGAGCAGTACTTC.

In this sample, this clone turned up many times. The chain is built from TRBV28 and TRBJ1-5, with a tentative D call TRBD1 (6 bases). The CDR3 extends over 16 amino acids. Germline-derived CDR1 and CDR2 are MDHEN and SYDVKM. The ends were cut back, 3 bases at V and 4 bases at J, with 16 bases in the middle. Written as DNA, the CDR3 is TGTGCCAGCAGTTTCGGAGCAAGGGGGGTAAATCAGCCCCAGCATTTT. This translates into CASSFGARGVNQPQHF.

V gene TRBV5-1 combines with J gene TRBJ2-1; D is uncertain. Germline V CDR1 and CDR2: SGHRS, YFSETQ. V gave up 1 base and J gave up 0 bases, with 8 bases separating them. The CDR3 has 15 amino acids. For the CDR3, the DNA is TGCGCCAGCAGCTTGCCCAGTAGCTCCTACAATGAGCAGTTCTTC. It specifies CASSLPSSSYNEQFF.

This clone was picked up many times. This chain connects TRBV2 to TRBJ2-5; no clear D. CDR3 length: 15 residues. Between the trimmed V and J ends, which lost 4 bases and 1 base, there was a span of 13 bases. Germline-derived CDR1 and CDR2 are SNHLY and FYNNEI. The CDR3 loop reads CASSVPAYPQETQYF. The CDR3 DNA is TGTGCCAGCAGTGTGCCAGCTTACCCCCAAGAGACCCAGTACTTC. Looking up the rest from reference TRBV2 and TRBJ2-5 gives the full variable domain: EPEVTQTPSHQVTQMGQEVILRCVPISNHLYFYWYRQILGQKVEFLVSFYNNEISEKSEIFDDQFSVERPDGSNFTLKIRSTKLEDSAMYFCASSVPAYPQETQYFGPGTRLLVL.

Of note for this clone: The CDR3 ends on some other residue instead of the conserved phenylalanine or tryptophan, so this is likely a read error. In DNA form, the CDR3 reads TGTGCCAGCAGTTTCTCTCTATGGGGGGAGACCCAGTACTAC. This sequence encodes CASSFSLWGETQYY. The gene calls are TRBV28 and TRBJ2-5; D possibly uses TRBD1 or TRBD2 (5 bases each). The V gene lost 3 bases and the J gene lost 5 bases, with 13 bases spanning the gap. CDR3 length equals 14 residues. The germline gives CDR1 MDHEN, CDR2 SYDVKM.

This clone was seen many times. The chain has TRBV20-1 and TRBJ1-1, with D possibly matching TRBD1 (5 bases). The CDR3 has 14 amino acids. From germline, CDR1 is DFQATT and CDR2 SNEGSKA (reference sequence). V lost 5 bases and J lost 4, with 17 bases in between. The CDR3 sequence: CSARPPGVSTEAFF. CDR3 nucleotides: TGCAGTGCTCGCCCCCCGGGGGTTAGCACTGAAGCTTTCTTT.

The CDR3 DNA is TGCAGTGCTAGATTAGCCAAAAACATTCAGTACTTC. Protein product: CSARLAKNIQYF. V gene TRBV20-1 combines with J gene TRBJ2-4; D ambiguous. This CDR3 comprises 12 residues. V was clipped by 2 bases and J by 0 bases, with 2 bases between them. Germline V gene lookup returns CDR1 DFQATT and CDR2 SNEGSKA (reference sequence).

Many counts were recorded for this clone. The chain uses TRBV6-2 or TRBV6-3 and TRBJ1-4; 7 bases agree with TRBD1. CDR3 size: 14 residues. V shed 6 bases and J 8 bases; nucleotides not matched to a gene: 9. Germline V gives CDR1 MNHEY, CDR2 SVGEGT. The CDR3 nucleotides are TGTGCCAGCAGACGAGAAGGGGGCGGCGAAAAACTGTTTTTT. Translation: CASRREGGGEKLFF.

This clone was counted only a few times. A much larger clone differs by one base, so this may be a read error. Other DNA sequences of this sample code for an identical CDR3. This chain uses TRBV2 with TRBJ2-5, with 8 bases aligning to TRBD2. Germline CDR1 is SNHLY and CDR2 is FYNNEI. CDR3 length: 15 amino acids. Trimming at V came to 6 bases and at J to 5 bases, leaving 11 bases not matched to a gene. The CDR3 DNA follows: TGTGCCAGCAGGAAAGCGGGGGCACCCCAGGAGACCCAGTACTTC. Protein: CASRKAGAPQETQYF.

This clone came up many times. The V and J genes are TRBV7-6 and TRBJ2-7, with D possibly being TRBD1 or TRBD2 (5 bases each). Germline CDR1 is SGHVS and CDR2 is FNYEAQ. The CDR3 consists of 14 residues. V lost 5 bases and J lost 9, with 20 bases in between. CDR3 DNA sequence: TGTGCCAGCAGCCCCGGGACCTTACCCCCCGGGCAGTACTTC. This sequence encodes CASSPGTLPPGQYF.

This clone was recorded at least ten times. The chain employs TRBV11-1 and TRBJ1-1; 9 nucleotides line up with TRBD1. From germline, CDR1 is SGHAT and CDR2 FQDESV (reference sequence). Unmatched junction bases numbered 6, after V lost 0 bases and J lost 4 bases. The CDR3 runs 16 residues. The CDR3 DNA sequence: TGTGCCAGCAGCTTAGCCGGACAGGGGATAGGCACTGAAGCTTTCTTT. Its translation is CASSLAGQGIGTEAFF.

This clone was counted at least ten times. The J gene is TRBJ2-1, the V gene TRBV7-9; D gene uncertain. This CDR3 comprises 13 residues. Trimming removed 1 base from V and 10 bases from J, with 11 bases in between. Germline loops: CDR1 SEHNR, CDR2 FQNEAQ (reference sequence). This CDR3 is CASSLEMVGEQFF. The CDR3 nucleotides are TGTGCCAGCAGCTTAGAGATGGTGGGGGAGCAGTTCTTC.

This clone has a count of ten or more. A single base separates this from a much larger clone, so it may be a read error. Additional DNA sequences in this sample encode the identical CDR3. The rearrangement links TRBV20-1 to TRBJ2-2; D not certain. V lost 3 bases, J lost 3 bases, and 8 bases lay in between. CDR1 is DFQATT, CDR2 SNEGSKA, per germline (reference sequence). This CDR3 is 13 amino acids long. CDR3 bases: TGCAGTGCTAGGGATTCTGACACCGGGGAGCTGTTTTTT. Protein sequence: CSARDSDTGELFF.